Below, 24 T cell receptor beta chains from the same sample are listed, as sequenced in a study of blood T cell repertoires in COVID-19. The method was immunoSEQ multiplex PCR; TCRdb's version includes in-frame clones alone and lacks a portion of them. Of 140,000 to 150,000 clones listed, about 85% are singletons. The sequencing input was peripheral blood. These receptors all stem from a human donor in a cohort sampled during active COVID-19.

This clone was detected once. The CDR3 region is CASSLSGYNEQFF. Written as DNA, the CDR3 is TGTGCCAGCAGCCTGTCCGGCTACAATGAGCAGTTCTTC. The chain recombines TRBV13 with TRBJ2-1; no reliable D call. The V gene's germline CDR1 is PRHDT and CDR2 FYEKMQ (reference sequence). The CDR3 is made up of 13 amino acids. V was clipped by 5 bases and J by 3 bases, with 8 bases between them.

The V and J genes are TRBV7-8 and TRBJ1-2, with 7 bases fitting TRBD1. The germline V gene has CDR1 SGHVS and CDR2 FQNEAQ. The CDR3 has 15 amino acids. Trimming cost V 4 bases and J 4 bases; bases outside gene matches: 9. The CDR3, as DNA: TGTGCCAGCAGCTCTAGGACAGGCATACGCTATGGCTACACCTTC. As protein: CASSSRTGIRYGYTF.

This chain links TRBV27 with TRBJ2-7, with D perhaps TRBD2 (7 bases). CDR1 and CDR2 (germline): MNHEY, SMNVEV (reference sequence). V was trimmed by 5 bases and J by 0 bases, leaving 17 bases between them. This CDR3 has 16 residues. The CDR3 reads CASSPRGGRGSYEQYF. CDR3 nucleotide sequence: TGTGCCAGCAGTCCCCGAGGGGGGAGGGGCTCCTACGAGCAGTACTTC.

This clone was seen only a few times. CDR3 DNA sequence: TGCAGCGCTCGGACTAGCGGGGGTGGAACCGGGGAGCTGTTTTTT. Translating gives CSARTSGGGTGELFF. This chain links TRBV29-1 with TRBJ2-2, with TRBD2 matching over 13 bases. Trimming removed 7 bases from V and 5 bases from J; junction bases left unmatched: 7. The CDR3 spans 15 residues. Germline loops: CDR1 SQVTM, CDR2 ANQGSEA.

This clone has more than one count but fewer than ten. The CDR3 here is CASRGAYSNQPQHF. The CDR3 DNA sequence: TGTGCCAGCAGGGGGGCATATAGCAATCAGCCCCAGCATTTT. The V and J genes are TRBV7-8 and TRBJ1-5, with a possible D match to TRBD1 (6 bases). The CDR3 consists of 14 residues. V was pared by 6 bases and J by 0 bases, with 9 bases between. Looked up from germline, CDR1 is SGHVS and CDR2 is FQNEAQ.

The chain has TRBV7-3 and TRBJ2-7; TRBD1 is a possible D gene (6 bases). V lost 5 bases and J lost 4, with 9 bases in between. Germline-derived CDR1 and CDR2 are SGHTA and FQGTGA. This CDR3 is built from 12 residues. As DNA, the CDR3 is TGTGCCAGCAGCATTCAGGGGTACGAGCAGTACTTC. This encodes CASSIQGYEQYF.

This chain links TRBV5-8 with TRBJ1-2; D remains unclear. Germline assignment: CDR1 SGHTS and CDR2 YDEGEE. The CDR3 runs to 13 residues. V shed 4 bases and J shed 2 bases, with 9 bases lying between them. The CDR3 DNA sequence: TGTGCCAGCAGCCTTACACGAAACTATGGCTACACCTTC. Encoded protein: CASSLTRNYGYTF.

The J gene is TRBJ1-2, the V gene TRBV18; TRBD1 aligns across 8 bases. Germline V gene lookup returns CDR1 KGHSH and CDR2 LQKENI. J was trimmed by 7 bases and V by 3 bases; bases with no gene match: 10. The CDR3 has 15 residues. Here the CDR3 reads CASSPTDRVFSGYTF. CDR3 nucleotides: TGTGCCAGCTCACCCACGGACAGGGTTTTTTCTGGCTACACCTTC. The complete variable domain, with remaining parts taken from reference TRBV18 and TRBJ1-2, reads NAGVMQNPRHLVRRRGQEARLRCSPMKGHSHVYWYRQLPEEGLKFMVYLQKENIIDESGMPKERFSAEFPKEGPSILRIQQVVRGDSAAYFCASSPTDRVFSGYTFGSGTRLTVV.

V gene TRBV5-1 combines with J gene TRBJ1-4; no clear D. The CDR3 extends over 15 amino acids. V dropped 4 bases and J dropped 3 bases, with 13 bases sitting between them. In germline, CDR1 is SGHRS, CDR2 YFSETQ. CDR3 protein: CASSPGGSPNEKLFF. CDR3 sequence (DNA): TGCGCCAGCAGCCCGGGAGGGAGTCCTAATGAAAAACTGTTTTTT.

This clone was seen just once. V usage is TRBV5-4 and J usage is TRBJ1-4, with 9 bases fitting TRBD1. The CDR3 totals 15 residues. The germline V gene encodes CDR1 SGHNT and CDR2 YYREEE (reference sequence). V trimming: 0 bases; J trimming: 7 bases; junction bases outside the gene matches: 4. CDR3 nucleotides: TGTGCCAGCAGCTTGGCAGGACAGGGGACTGAAAAACTGTTTTTT. This translates into CASSLAGQGTEKLFF.

Ten or more counts support this clone. The V and J genes are TRBV30 and TRBJ1-5; 9 nucleotides agree with TRBD1. With 2 bases clipped from V and 6 bases from J, the junction kept 8 bases outside the gene matches. The CDR3 spans 15 residues. CDR1 is GTSNPN and CDR2 is SVGIG in the germline V gene (reference sequence). The CDR3 nucleotides read TGTGCCTGGAGTTCCTTACAGGGGGCCTCTCAGCCCCAGCATTTT. Translated, it gives CAWSSLQGASQPQHF.

This CDR3 reads CSVGDSRYEQYF. In DNA form, the CDR3 reads TGCAGCGTGGGGGACAGCAGATACGAGCAGTACTTC. The V gene is TRBV29-1, the J gene TRBJ2-7, with 7 bases identical to TRBD1. The V gene's germline CDR1 is SQVTM and CDR2 ANQGSEA. V was pared by 6 bases and J by 4 bases, with 6 bases of the junction left unmatched. There are 12 residues in the CDR3.

The rearrangement joins TRBV6-5 to TRBJ2-7; D not resolved. Trimming removed 4 bases at V and 6 bases at J, with 19 bases between. CDR1 MNHEY and CDR2 SVGAGI come from the germline V gene. CDR3 length: 15 amino acids. CDR3 in DNA: TGTGCCAGCAGTTCCATGAGCGCCCCCCCATTCGAGCAGTACTTC. It codes for CASSSMSAPPFEQYF.

J is TRBJ1-2 and V is TRBV27, with D unresolved. Germline values: CDR1 MNHEY, CDR2 SMNVEV (reference sequence). V was pared by 6 bases and J by 7 bases, with 12 bases between. The CDR3 extends over 12 amino acids. The DNA for the CDR3 is TGTGCCAGCAGCTCCGCGGAGGGTGGCTACACCTTC. This translates into CASSSAEGGYTF.

The V gene is TRBV7-3, the J gene TRBJ2-2; TRBD1 matches at 9 bases. The length of the CDR3 is 15 residues. Germline-derived CDR1 and CDR2 are SGHTA and FQGTGA. V lost 5 bases to trimming and J lost 7 bases; unmatched junction nucleotides: 8. The DNA of the CDR3 is TGTGCCAGCAGCGCCAACAGGGGGCGCGGCGGGGAGCTGTTTTTT. It specifies CASSANRGRGGELFF.

The CDR3 bases are TGTGCCAGCAGCCGCCGGGACAGGGATAGGTTAGGCTACACCTTC. This encodes CASSRRDRDRLGYTF. V is TRBV3-1 (or the pseudogene TRBV3-2) and J is TRBJ1-2; 9 bases match TRBD1. Germline assignment: CDR1 LGHDT and CDR2 YNNKEL (reference sequence). With 4 bases clipped from V and 8 bases from J, the junction kept 11 bases outside the gene matches. The CDR3 spans 15 residues.

This clone appeared a few times. The chain joins TRBV3-1 (or the pseudogene TRBV3-2) to TRBJ2-7; D unclear. CDR3 length equals 11 residues. The V gene's germline CDR1 is LGHDT and CDR2 YNNKEL (reference sequence). Trimming stripped 1 base from V and 7 bases from J, with 5 bases between. As DNA, the CDR3 is TGTGCCAGCAGCCAAGGGGCTGAGCAGTACTTC. Amino acids: CASSQGAEQYF.

The gene calls are TRBV20-1 and TRBJ1-4; weak D call: TRBD1 (5 bases). V was shortened by 0 bases and J by 13 bases, with 9 bases between the two germline ends. Germline V CDR1 and CDR2: DFQATT, SNEGSKA (reference sequence). The CDR3 covers 11 residues. CDR3 coding DNA: TGCAGTGCTAGAGATCGACAGTCACTGTTTTTT. Amino acid sequence: CSARDRQSLFF.

This clone was seen only a few times. The chain is built from TRBV5-5 and TRBJ2-2; D might be TRBD1 (5 bases). The germline V gene encodes CDR1 SGHKS and CDR2 YYEKEE (reference sequence). The CDR3 covers 14 residues. V lost 1 base, J lost 5 bases, and 9 bases lay in between. The CDR3 loop reads CASSLRPGTGELFF. Here the CDR3 DNA reads TGTGCCAGCAGCTTGCGGCCAGGGACCGGGGAGCTGTTTTTT.

The chain is built from TRBV5-4 and TRBJ2-5; D call uncertain. The germline V and J ends were trimmed by 4 bases and 2 bases, with 3 bases remaining between them. The germline V gene has CDR1 SGHNT and CDR2 YYREEE (reference sequence). This CDR3 has 11 amino acids. CDR3 amino acids: CASSQQETQYF. The CDR3 coding sequence is TGTGCCAGCAGCCAACAAGAGACCCAGTACTTC.

This rearrangement joins TRBV7-2 to TRBJ1-4; no clear D gene. Germline lookup yields CDR1 SGHTA and CDR2 FQGNSA. Trimming removed 4 bases from V and 5 bases from J, with 11 bases in between. CDR3 length equals 14 residues. The CDR3 loop is CASSSDGRNEKLFF. CDR3 in DNA: TGTGCCAGCAGCTCGGACGGGAGGAATGAAAAACTGTTTTTT.

This clone turned up a few times. This chain joins TRBV4-1 and TRBJ1-4; 7 positions match TRBD1. The ends lost 4 bases at V and 0 bases at J; junction bases unmatched: 8. The CDR3 is 17 residues long. The germline CDR1 and CDR2 sequences are MGHRA and YSYEKL. The CDR3 here is CASSPPTGTATNEKLFF. CDR3 DNA: TGCGCCAGCAGCCCCCCGACAGGGACGGCAACTAATGAAAAACTGTTTTTT.

The chain recombines TRBV6-5 with TRBJ1-1; tentative D call: TRBD1 (6 bases). Germline V CDR1 and CDR2: MNHEY, SVGAGI. The CDR3 length is 13 residues. V lost 5 bases, J lost 3 bases, and 10 bases lay in between. The CDR3 loop is CASSKRQDTEAFF. CDR3 DNA sequence: TGTGCCAGCAGTAAAAGACAGGACACTGAAGCTTTCTTT.

V is TRBV6-4 and J is TRBJ1-2; D is ambiguous. The CDR3 has 16 amino acids. The V gene lost 3 bases and the J gene lost 5 bases, with 19 bases spanning the gap. The germline CDR1 and CDR2 sequences are MRHNA and SNTAGT. For the CDR3, the DNA is TGTGCCAGCAGTGAGAGGGCCTCGTCTTCTGGATATGGCTACACCTTC. Its translation is CASSERASSSGYGYTF.